This record covers a single TCR beta chain. These data are taken from a study of blood T cell repertoires in COVID-19. Across the whole study: Collection of acute and convalescent COVID-19 samples took place in the United States, Italy and Spain. T cells, B-cell-depleted T cells, or PBMCs provided the cDNA or gDNA that served as material.

As processed by the authors: Researchers report that nucleated cell counts were estimated from reference gene primer amplification. The assay was immunoSEQ multiplex PCR, and TCRdb's table has in-frame clones only and misses some. The D gene and trimming were derived from the DNA, and the V and J assignments and clone size from that table. This sample has under 150,000 clones; around four fifths occur once, and the top ten carry under 3%. CDR3 length: 16 amino acids. Germline CDR1 is SGHAT and CDR2 is FQNNGV. With V trimmed by 3 bases and J by 7 bases, 7 bases remained unmatched. The V call is TRBV11-2, the J call TRBJ2-1; TRBD2 aligns across 12 bases. This sequence was found in a man aged 25 to 45 with acute or convalescent COVID-19. Sequenced material: peripheral blood. In DNA form, the CDR3 reads TGTGCCAGCAGCTTGGCTAGCGGGGGGGCACGGAATGAGCAGTTCTTC. Its protein is CASSLASGGARNEQFF.